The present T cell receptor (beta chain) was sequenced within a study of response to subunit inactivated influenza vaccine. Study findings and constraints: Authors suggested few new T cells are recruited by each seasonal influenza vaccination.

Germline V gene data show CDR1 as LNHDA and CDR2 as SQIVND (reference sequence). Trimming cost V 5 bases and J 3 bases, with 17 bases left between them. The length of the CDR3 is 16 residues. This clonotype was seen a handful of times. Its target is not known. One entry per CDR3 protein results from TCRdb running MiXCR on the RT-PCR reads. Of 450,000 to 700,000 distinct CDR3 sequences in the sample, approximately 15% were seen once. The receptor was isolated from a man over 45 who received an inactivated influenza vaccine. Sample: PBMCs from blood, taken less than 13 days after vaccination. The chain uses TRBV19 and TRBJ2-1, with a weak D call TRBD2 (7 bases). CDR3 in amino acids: CASSALRGANYNEQFF. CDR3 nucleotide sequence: TGTGCCAGTAGTGCGCTCCGGGGGGCCAACTACAATGAGCAGTTCTTC.